What follows is one T cell receptor (beta chain) and its context. Germline trimming cut 5 bases from V and 4 bases from J; bases unmatched to any gene: 7. The germline CDR1 and CDR2 sequences are SGHTA and FQGNSA. The CDR3 loop spans 14 amino acids. TCRdb keeps only in-frame clones here, not all; method: immunoSEQ multiplex PCR. The sample lists more than 45,000 clones, 91% seen once, with approximately 3.6% in the top ten. This sample stems from a study of technical replicates of blood from a handful of donors. This clonotype was obtained from a human donor in good health. Some clones in this sample may be carry-over from other donors' samples. This sequence joins TRBV7-2 and TRBJ2-5; 7 bases agree with TRBD2. Material for sequencing was PBMCs. The CDR3 nucleotides read TGTGCCAGCAGCCTCTATGGGGGGGTAGAGACCCAGTACTTC. As protein: CASSLYGGVETQYF.